This record looks at one T cell receptor beta chain sequence and its context. Its antigen is still unknown. Measured with immunoSEQ multiplex PCR; TCRdb has only the in-frame clones, and not every one. The table includes roughly 420,000 clones, 75% to 90% detected once. The data derive from a study of Ad26.COV2.S vaccination and SARS-CoV-2 variants. General study points: Recipients of vaccine and of placebo showed similar breadth of their non-spike TCR repertoires.

Treatment given: 15 to 20 received Ad26.COV2.S at low or high dose, single or two shots; about five received placebo; per-sample allocation not given. Samples came from day 63 after the first vaccine or placebo injection. CDR1 ENHRY and CDR2 SYGVKD come from the germline V gene. V was pared by 11 bases and J by 1 base, with 5 bases between. The CDR3 loop spans 10 amino acids. The chain is built from TRBV10-3 and TRBJ2-5; no clear D. This material consisted of peripheral blood, taken in a trial of Ad26.COV2.S vaccine versus placebo. This receptor was identified in a person aged 18 to 65 who received the Ad26.COV2.S COVID-19 vaccine or a placebo. The CDR3 sequence is CAHSQETQYF. Written as DNA, the CDR3 is TGTGCCCATTCCCAAGAGACCCAGTACTTC.